Presented here are 13 T cell receptor beta chains from one specimen sequenced in a study of shared clonotypes between healthy human individuals. This table comes from immunoSEQ multiplex PCR, and its TCRdb copy is limited to in-frame clones, with some not included. The sample contains 450,000 to 500,000 clones, over 70% of which appear only once. Sequenced material: PBMCs. The receptor set was obtained from a woman in her thirties or forties in good health. Some clones in this sample may be carry-over from other donors' samples.

This chain joins TRBV7-2 and TRBJ1-2; D perhaps matches TRBD1 (5 bases). This CDR3 spans 14 amino acids. Trimming left V 4 bases short and J 4 bases short, with 13 bases between. Germline V gives CDR1 SGHTA, CDR2 FQGNSA. The CDR3 nucleotides are TGTGCCAGCAGCTCCCCGGGACCTCCCTATGGCTACACCTTC. It codes for CASSSPGPPYGYTF.

Note on this clone: One base away lies a much larger clone, so this may be a sequencing read error. The same CDR3 also results from other DNA sequences found in this sample. The rearrangement joins TRBV7-3 to TRBJ2-1, with D uncertain. The CDR3 is 13 residues long. Looked up from germline, CDR1 is SGHTA and CDR2 is FQGTGA. V was clipped by 0 bases and J by 10 bases, with 10 bases between them. The CDR3: CASSLTFAGEQFF. CDR3 DNA sequence: TGTGCCAGCAGCTTAACTTTTGCTGGGGAGCAGTTCTTC. The full variable domain, with the rest looked up from reference TRBV7-3 and TRBJ2-1, is GAGVSQTPSNKVTEKGKYVELRCDPISGHTALYWYRQSLGQGPEFLIYFQGTGAADDSGLPNDRFFAVRPEGSVSTLKIQRTERGDSAVYLCASSLTFAGEQFFGPGTRLTVL.

The chain combines TRBV10-3 with TRBJ1-1; D not resolved. Trimming took off 0 bases at V and 5 bases at J, with 4 bases between the two ends. This CDR3 contains 12 residues. Germline-derived CDR1 and CDR2 are ENHRY and SYGVKD. Written as DNA, the CDR3 is TGTGCCATCAGTGAGTCTGTGACTGAAGCTTTCTTT. It is translated as CAISESVTEAFF.

J is TRBJ1-4 and V is TRBV11-3, with D unresolved. Trimming pared 5 bases from V and 5 bases from J, leaving 9 bases between. The CDR3 contains 13 residues. Germline loops: CDR1 SGHNT, CDR2 YENEEA. In DNA form, the CDR3 reads TGTGCCAGCAGCGCGAGGTGGAATGAAAAACTGTTTTTT. It codes for CASSARWNEKLFF.

This chain joins TRBV7-9 and TRBJ2-1, with 14 bases lining up with TRBD2. The germline CDR1 and CDR2 sequences are SEHNR and FQNEAQ (reference sequence). J lost 6 bases, V lost 5 bases, and 6 bases had no gene match. The CDR3 is made up of 16 amino acids. CDR3 residues: CASSRRGTSGSNEQFF. CDR3 nucleotides: TGTGCCAGCAGCCGTAGAGGGACTAGCGGGAGCAATGAGCAGTTCTTC.

The chain joins TRBV10-3 to TRBJ2-7; 9 bases match TRBD1. This CDR3 is built from 13 residues. The J segment lost 5 bases and the V segment lost 8 bases, leaving 7 bases of the junction unmatched. Germline-derived CDR1 and CDR2 are ENHRY and SYGVKD. CDR3 sequence reads: CAIGQGFNNEQYF. The CDR3 nucleotides are TGTGCCATCGGACAGGGGTTCAACAACGAGCAGTACTTC.

The V and J genes are TRBV4-3 and TRBJ2-1; 7 bases are a match to TRBD2. This CDR3 has 16 residues. Losses at the gene ends were 0 bases for V and 10 bases for J; bases not matched to a gene: 12. Germline loops: CDR1 LGHNA, CDR2 YSLEER. The DNA of the CDR3 is TGCGCCAGCAGCCAAGATTTCCGATCGGGGGGAGCCGAGCAGTTCTTC. Amino acids: CASSQDFRSGGAEQFF.

This clone occurred a few times. The chain combines TRBV25-1 with TRBJ2-3, with 14 bases lining up with TRBD2. There are 17 residues in the CDR3. CDR1 and CDR2 from the germline V gene are MGHDK and SYGVNS. V lost 4 bases and J lost 6; bases outside the gene matches: 9. The CDR3 here is CASSGGTSGRFGDTQYF. Here the CDR3 DNA reads TGTGCCAGCAGTGGGGGGACTAGCGGGAGATTCGGGGATACGCAGTATTTT.

The V gene is TRBV7-6, the J gene TRBJ2-7, with 12 bases identical to TRBD1. Germline-derived CDR1 and CDR2 are SGHVS and FNYEAQ. The CDR3 is 16 amino acids. The J segment lost 3 bases and the V segment lost 5 bases, leaving 8 bases of the junction unmatched. The DNA for the CDR3 is TGTGCCAGCAGCACGCGGGGACAGGGGGCTGTCTACGAGCAGTACTTC. Protein product: CASSTRGQGAVYEQYF.

About this clone itself: A read error likely explains this, since a far larger clone differs by one base. V and J are TRBV7-2 and TRBJ1-1, with D uncertain. CDR3 size: 13 residues. Germline assignment: CDR1 SGHTA and CDR2 FQGNSA. The V and J ends lost 0 bases and 1 base respectively, with 3 bases between them. CDR3 protein: CASSLAENTEAFF. The CDR3 nucleotides read TGTGCCAGCAGCTTAGCAGAGAACACTGAAGCTTTCTTT.

This clone was seen a handful of times. The chain uses TRBV7-8 and TRBJ2-1; D is undetermined. This CDR3 is built from 12 residues. V was cut by 5 bases and J by 3 bases, with 5 bases left in between. CDR1 is SGHVS and CDR2 is FQNEAQ in the germline V gene. The CDR3, as DNA: TGTGCCAGCAGCCGATTCTACAATGAGCAGTTCTTC. Protein product: CASSRFYNEQFF.

A remark on this clone: This may be a read error: a much more frequent sequence differs by one nucleotide. The V gene is TRBV6-1, the J gene TRBJ2-1, with 7 bases aligning to TRBD2. The CDR3 is 16 amino acids. Germline CDR1 and CDR2: MNHNS and SASEGT. CDR3 loop: CASSETSVLPYDEQFF. CDR3 nucleotide sequence: TGTGCCAGCAGTGAAACTAGCGTATTACCCTACGATGAGCAGTTCTTC.

This sequence joins TRBV9 and TRBJ2-7, with D possibly being TRBD1 or TRBD2 (5 bases each). CDR1 SGDLS and CDR2 YYNGEE come from the germline V gene. The CDR3 spans 15 residues. The V end lost 3 bases, the J end lost 4 bases, and 17 bases lay between the germline ends. Here the CDR3 DNA reads TGTGCCAGCAGCGCTCATGCACTAGGGGCGTACGAGCAGTACTTC. This encodes CASSAHALGAYEQYF.